The 19 T cell receptor beta chains reported below all come from one sample, sequenced in a study of blood T cell repertoires in COVID-19. The table came from immunoSEQ multiplex PCR; TCRdb's copy has only in-frame clones and leaves some out. This sample has tens of thousands of clones; about nine tenths occur once, and the top ten carry approximately 5%. Sequencing was performed on peripheral blood. Receptors originate from a human donor in a cohort sampled during active COVID-19.

This chain uses TRBV19 with TRBJ2-1; 11 bases are shared with TRBD2. The CDR3 sequence is 15 residues long. Germline assignment: CDR1 LNHDA and CDR2 SQIVND (reference sequence). V lost 6 bases, J lost 7 bases, and 8 bases stayed unmatched. CDR3 nucleotides: TGTGCCAGTAGCAGTAGCGGGAGGGCCCGGAATGAGCAGTTCTTC. Its protein product is CASSSSGRARNEQFF.

The V call is TRBV9, the J call TRBJ2-2, with 11 nucleotides matching TRBD2. The germline V gene has CDR1 SGDLS and CDR2 YYNGEE. The CDR3 sequence is 16 residues long. Germline trimming cut 3 bases from V and 1 base from J; bases unmatched to any gene: 2. The CDR3 loop reads CASSDSGGVNTGELFF. The CDR3 DNA follows: TGTGCCAGCAGCGATAGCGGGGGGGTGAACACCGGGGAGCTGTTTTTT.

This rearrangement joins TRBV19 to TRBJ2-1; TRBD2 matches at 7 bases. The CDR3 is made up of 16 amino acids. CDR1 is LNHDA, CDR2 SQIVND, per germline (reference sequence). Unmatched junction bases numbered 10, after V lost 6 bases and J lost 2 bases. The CDR3 spells CASSDPRGIPYNEQFF. The CDR3 DNA reads as TGTGCCAGTAGCGACCCGCGGGGGATTCCCTACAATGAGCAGTTCTTC.

This clone is medium-sized (0.01 to 0.1%) by share. J is TRBJ1-1 and V is TRBV7-8, with 10 bases matching TRBD1. The V segment lost 5 bases and the J segment 4 bases; nucleotides outside the gene matches: 16. Germline V gene sequence: CDR1 SGHVS, CDR2 FQNEAQ. This CDR3 has 18 residues. The CDR3 reads CASSHTGTGEFTGTEAFF. The CDR3 nucleotides read TGTGCCAGCAGCCACACCGGGACAGGGGAATTTACGGGCACTGAAGCTTTCTTT. The full variable domain, its missing parts supplied by reference TRBV7-8 and TRBJ1-1, is GAGVSQSPRYKVAKRGQDVALRCDPISGHVSLFWYQQALGQGPEFLTYFQNEAQLDKSGLPSDRFFAERPEGSVSTLKIQRTQQEDSAVYLCASSHTGTGEFTGTEAFFGQGTRLTVV.

This chain links TRBV5-5 with TRBJ2-6; 7 positions match TRBD2. V trimming: 0 bases; J trimming: 2 bases; junction bases outside the gene matches: 2. Germline V gives CDR1 SGHKS, CDR2 YYEKEE (reference sequence). The CDR3 is 16 residues long. The CDR3 region has the DNA TGTGCCAGCAGCTTGGCCCGGGGGGCTGGGGCCAACGTCCTGACTTTC. Protein: CASSLARGAGANVLTF.

J is TRBJ1-4 and V is TRBV25-1, with 9 bases aligning to TRBD1. With V trimmed by 0 bases and J by 3 bases, 8 bases remained unmatched. Looked up from germline, CDR1 is MGHDK and CDR2 is SYGVNS. The length of the CDR3 is 18 residues. The CDR3 DNA reads as TGTGCCAGCAGTGAATACTATTCGGGGACAGGGTCTAATGAAAAACTGTTTTTT. It specifies CASSEYYSGTGSNEKLFF.

V gene TRBV5-1 combines with J gene TRBJ1-1; 7 bases line up with TRBD1. The junction had 18 bases not matched to a gene; V was cut back by 5 bases and J by 5 bases. CDR3 length: 17 residues. CDR1 is SGHRS and CDR2 is YFSETQ in the germline V gene. CDR3 protein: CASSPSVGGIRGTEAFF. The CDR3 region has the DNA TGCGCCAGCAGTCCCTCCGTAGGGGGCATAAGGGGTACTGAAGCTTTCTTT.

V gene TRBV18 combines with J gene TRBJ1-1, with D tentatively TRBD1 (5 bases). This CDR3 comprises 17 residues. Germline V gene lookup returns CDR1 KGHSH and CDR2 LQKENI. V was pared by 6 bases and J by 4 bases, with 24 bases between. CDR3 loop: CASSNTRADTYGTEAFF. The CDR3 region has the DNA TGTGCCAGCTCTAACACCAGGGCCGATACCTACGGCACTGAAGCTTTCTTT.

The V gene is TRBV21-1, the J gene TRBJ2-4; the table's D call TRBD1 went unverified against the DNA. TRBV21-1 is noted as a pseudogene. The CDR3 spans 14 residues. CDR3: CASSRTGTKNIQYF. In nucleotides, the CDR3 is TGTGCCAGCAGCAGGACAGGGACCAAAAACATTCAGTACTTC.

This chain joins TRBV4-1 and TRBJ2-4, with D perhaps TRBD1 (6 bases). Germline V gene data show CDR1 as MGHRA and CDR2 as YSYEKL. V was clipped by 0 bases and J by 3 bases, with 9 bases between them. CDR3 length: 15 amino acids. The CDR3 nucleotides are TGCGCCAGCAGCCAAGAAGGGGGAGTCAAAAACATTCAGTACTTC. Residues: CASSQEGGVKNIQYF.

The chain joins TRBV7-2 to TRBJ2-2; 9 bases align to TRBD1. J was trimmed by 3 bases and V by 6 bases; bases with no gene match: 8. The germline gives CDR1 SGHTA, CDR2 FQGNSA. The CDR3 is 16 amino acids. The CDR3 loop is CASRPTGGHYTGELFF. CDR3 DNA: TGTGCCAGCAGACCAACAGGGGGCCACTACACCGGGGAGCTGTTTTTT.

Only a few counts were recorded for this clone. The J gene is TRBJ1-1, the V gene TRBV28, with D perhaps TRBD1 (6 bases). CDR1 is MDHEN and CDR2 is SYDVKM in the germline V gene. V was cut by 5 bases and J by 5 bases, with 15 bases left in between. The length of the CDR3 is 14 residues. CDR3: CASSPGGARTEAFF. CDR3 DNA: TGTGCCAGCAGTCCTGGGGGGGCGCGGACTGAAGCTTTCTTT.

The chain combines TRBV28 with TRBJ1-3; maybe TRBD1 (6 bases). The CDR3 runs 15 residues. CDR1 and CDR2 (germline): MDHEN, SYDVKM. V lost 6 bases and J lost 3, with 15 bases in between. The CDR3 here is CASSLGGGSGNTIYF. The CDR3 DNA sequence: TGTGCCAGCAGCCTGGGGGGGGGCAGTGGAAACACCATATATTTT. Full variable domain (rest looked up from reference TRBV28 and TRBJ1-3): DVKVTQSSRYLVKRTGEKVFLECVQDMDHENMFWYRQDPGLGLRLIYFSYDVKMKEKGDIPEGYSVSREKKERFSLILESASTNQTSMYLCASSLGGGSGNTIYFGEGSWLTVV.

The chain recombines TRBV6-5 with TRBJ2-5; 10 positions match TRBD2. V dropped 5 bases and J dropped 5; count of bases not matched to a gene: 5. This CDR3 comprises 14 residues. Germline CDR1 is MNHEY and CDR2 is SVGAGI. The CDR3 nucleotides read TGTGCCAGCAGTCTGGGACTAGCGATCGAGACCCAGTACTTC. Its translation is CASSLGLAIETQYF.

The chain links TRBV7-2 to TRBJ2-1; TRBD1 matches at 12 bases. Germline assignment: CDR1 SGHTA and CDR2 FQGNSA. J gave up 8 bases and V 3 bases, and 2 bases lay outside the gene matches. This CDR3 contains 14 residues. In DNA, the CDR3 is TGTGCCAGCAGCTTGGGACAGGGGGCTGATGAGCAGTTCTTC. This encodes CASSLGQGADEQFF.

The DNA of the CDR3 is TGCGCCAGCAGCGACCCGACAGGGTCCTCCTACGAGCAGTACTTC. Its protein is CASSDPTGSSYEQYF. V and J are TRBV5-1 and TRBJ2-7, with 7 bases matching TRBD1. The CDR3 covers 15 residues. The germline gives CDR1 SGHRS, CDR2 YFSETQ. J gave up 0 bases and V 4 bases, and 7 bases lay outside the gene matches.

This clone was counted a few times. This chain joins TRBV30 and TRBJ1-1, with D unclear. V lost 0 bases and J 4 bases, leaving 15 bases between the germline ends. CDR1 and CDR2 (germline): GTSNPN, SVGIG (reference sequence). This CDR3 comprises 15 residues. Written as DNA, the CDR3 is TGTGCCTGGAGTGTACACTGGGCCCTGGGCACTGAAGCTTTCTTT. It yields the protein CAWSVHWALGTEAFF.

The V and J genes are TRBV7-3 and TRBJ2-2; maybe TRBD1 (6 bases). The CDR3 is 18 residues long. The germline CDR1 and CDR2 sequences are SGHTA and FQGTGA. Between the trimmed V and J ends, which lost 1 base and 1 base, there was a span of 16 bases. Here the CDR3 DNA reads TGTGCCAGCAGCTTAAATACCCTCCGGGACAAGAACACCGGGGAGCTGTTTTTT. The encoded protein is CASSLNTLRDKNTGELFF.

This clone was counted only a few times. Distinct nucleotide sequences in the sample also encode this CDR3. This chain connects TRBV5-1 to TRBJ1-2; a possible D gene is TRBD1 (5 bases). Germline lookup yields CDR1 SGHRS and CDR2 YFSETQ. Trimming shortened V by 0 bases and J by 2 bases, and 5 bases separated the two germline ends. The CDR3 has 13 residues. CDR3: CASSLAGNYGYTF. In DNA form, the CDR3 reads TGCGCCAGCAGCTTGGCAGGGAACTATGGCTACACCTTC.